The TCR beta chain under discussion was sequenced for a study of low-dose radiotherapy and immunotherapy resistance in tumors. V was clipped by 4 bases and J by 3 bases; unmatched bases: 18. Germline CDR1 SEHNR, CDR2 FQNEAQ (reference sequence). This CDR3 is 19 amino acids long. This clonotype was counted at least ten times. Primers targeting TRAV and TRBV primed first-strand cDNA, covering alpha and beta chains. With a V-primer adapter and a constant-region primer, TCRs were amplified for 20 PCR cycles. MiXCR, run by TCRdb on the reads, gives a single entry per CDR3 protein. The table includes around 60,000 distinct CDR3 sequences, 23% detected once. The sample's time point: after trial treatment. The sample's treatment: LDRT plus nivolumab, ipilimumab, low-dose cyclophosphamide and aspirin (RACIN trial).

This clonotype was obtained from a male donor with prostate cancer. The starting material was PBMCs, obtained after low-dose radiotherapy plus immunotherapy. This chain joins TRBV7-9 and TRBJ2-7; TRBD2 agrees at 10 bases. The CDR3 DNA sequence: TGTGCCAGCAGCTCTGACAGGGCTCCATTAGCGGGAGGAAACTACGAGCAGTACTTC. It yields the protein CASSSDRAPLAGGNYEQYF. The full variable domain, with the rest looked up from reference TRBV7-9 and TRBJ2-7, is DTGVSQNPRHKITKRGQNVTFRCDPISEHNRLYWYRQTLGQGPEFLTYFQNEAQLEKSRLLSDRFSAERPKGSFSTLEIQRTEQGDSAMYLCASSSDRAPLAGGNYEQYFGPGTRLTVT.